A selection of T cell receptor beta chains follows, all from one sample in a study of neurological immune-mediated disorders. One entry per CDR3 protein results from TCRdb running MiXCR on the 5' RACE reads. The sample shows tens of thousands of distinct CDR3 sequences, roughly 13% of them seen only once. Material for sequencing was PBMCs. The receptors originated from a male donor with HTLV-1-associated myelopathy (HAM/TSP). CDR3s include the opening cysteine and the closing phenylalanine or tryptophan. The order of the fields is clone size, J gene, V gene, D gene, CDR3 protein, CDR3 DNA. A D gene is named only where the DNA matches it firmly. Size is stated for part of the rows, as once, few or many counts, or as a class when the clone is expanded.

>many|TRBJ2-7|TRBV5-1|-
CASSLAQGPYEQYF
TGCGCCAGCAGCTTGGCCCAGGGGCCCTACGAGCAGTACTTC
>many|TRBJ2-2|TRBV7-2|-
CASSLGGAGRVTGELFF
TGTGCCAGCAGCTTAGGGGGTGCGGGGCGCGTCACCGGGGAGCTGTTTTTT
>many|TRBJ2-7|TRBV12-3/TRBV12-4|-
CASSELGGRYEQYF
TGTGCCAGCTCGGAGTTAGGGGGTCGCTACGAGCAGTACTTC
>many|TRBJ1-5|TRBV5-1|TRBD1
CASSLGGQVNQPQHF
TGCGCCAGCAGCTTGGGGGGACAGGTCAATCAGCCCCAGCATTTT
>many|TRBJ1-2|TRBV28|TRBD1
CASSYLRGQGLEGGYTF
TGTGCCAGCAGTTACCTCCGCGGACAGGGTTTAGAGGGCGGCTACACCTTC
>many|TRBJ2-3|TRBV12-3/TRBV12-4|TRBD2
CASRTTSGTQYF
TGTGCCAGCAGGACAACTAGCGGTACGCAGTATTTT
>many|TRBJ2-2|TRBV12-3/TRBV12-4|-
CASSFQGNTGELFF
TGTGCCAGCAGTTTTCAGGGGAACACCGGGGAGCTGTTTTTT
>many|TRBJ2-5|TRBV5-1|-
CASSLAGFEETQYF
TGCGCCAGCAGCTTGGCAGGGTTTGAAGAGACCCAGTACTTC
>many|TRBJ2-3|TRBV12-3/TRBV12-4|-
CASSFSGAGYTQYF
TGTGCCAGCAGTTTTTCAGGGGCGGGCTATACGCAGTATTTT
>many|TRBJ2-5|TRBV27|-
CASSLNGDQETQYF
TGTGCCAGCAGTTTAAACGGGGATCAAGAGACCCAGTACTTC
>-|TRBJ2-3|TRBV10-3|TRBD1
CATEPGTARTDTQYF
TGTGCCACCGAACCCGGGACAGCTAGGACAGATACGCAGTATTTT
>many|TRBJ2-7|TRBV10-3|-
CAISESRYEQYF
TGTGCCATCAGTGAGAGTCGCTACGAGCAGTACTTC
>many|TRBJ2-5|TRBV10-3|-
CAISETGRARGETQYF
TGTGCCATCAGTGAGACAGGGAGGGCCAGGGGAGAGACCCAGTACTTC
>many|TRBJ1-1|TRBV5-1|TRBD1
CASSLLQGGNTEAFF
TGCGCCAGCAGCTTGCTACAGGGGGGGAACACTGAAGCTTTCTTT
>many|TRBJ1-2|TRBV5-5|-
CASSLEIQGLRDGYTF
TGTGCCAGCAGTCTCGAAATACAGGGTTTGAGGGATGGCTACACCTTC
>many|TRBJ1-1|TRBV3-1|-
CASSPYGRDSFF
TGTGCCAGCAGCCCCTACGGACGGGACTCTTTCTTT
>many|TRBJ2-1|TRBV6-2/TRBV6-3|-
CASSYPRLELFF
TGTGCCAGCAGTTATCCCCGACTAGAACTGTTCTTC
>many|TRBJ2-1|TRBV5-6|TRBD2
CASSPTGLAGGPNEQFF
TGTGCCAGCAGCCCCACGGGTCTGGCGGGGGGGCCCAATGAGCAGTTCTTC
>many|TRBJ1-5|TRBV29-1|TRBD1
CSVGDGTGGNNQPQHF
TGCAGCGTTGGTGATGGGACAGGGGGCAACAATCAGCCCCAGCATTTT
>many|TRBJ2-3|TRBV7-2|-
CASSYSTDTQYF
TGTGCCAGCAGCTATAGCACAGATACGCAGTATTTT
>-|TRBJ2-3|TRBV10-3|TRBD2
CAISISGGDTDTQYF
TGTGCCATCAGCATAAGCGGGGGGGACACAGATACGCAGTATTTT
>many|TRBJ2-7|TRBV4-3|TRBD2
CASSQGVARSGGSYEQYF
TGCGCCAGCAGCCAAGGAGTAGCGCGGAGCGGGGGTTCCTACGAGCAGTACTTC
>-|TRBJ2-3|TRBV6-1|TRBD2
CASTLLAASTDTQYF
TGTGCCAGCACCTTACTAGCGGCAAGCACAGATACGCAGTATTTT
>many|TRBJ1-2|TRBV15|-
CATSQLSGVGDNYGYTF
TGTGCCACCAGCCAATTATCCGGAGTAGGAGATAACTATGGCTACACCTTC
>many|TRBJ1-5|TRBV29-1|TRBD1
CSVDQGGGQPQHF
TGCAGCGTTGATCAAGGGGGCGGTCAGCCCCAGCATTTT
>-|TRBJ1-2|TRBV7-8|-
CASSLGGEKMSYTF
TGTGCCAGCAGCTTAGGGGGGGAAAAGATGAGCTACACCTTC
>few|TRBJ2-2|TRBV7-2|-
CASSFANTGELFF
TGTGCCAGCAGCTTCGCTAACACCGGGGAGCTGTTTTTT
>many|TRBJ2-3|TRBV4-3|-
CASSQVAGRMTDTQYF
TGCGCCAGCAGCCAAGTGGCCGGTCGGATGACAGATACGCAGTATTTT
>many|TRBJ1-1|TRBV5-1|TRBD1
CASTLDRGNTEAFF
TGCGCCAGCACTTTGGACAGGGGGAACACTGAAGCTTTCTTT
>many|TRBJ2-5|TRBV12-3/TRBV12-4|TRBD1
CASSSLQGARGETQYF
TGTGCCAGCAGTTCCCTACAGGGGGCGAGAGGGGAGACCCAGTACTTC
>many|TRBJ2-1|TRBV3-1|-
CASSQDYSRDNEQFF
TGTGCCAGCAGCCAAGATTATTCTAGGGACAATGAGCAGTTCTTC
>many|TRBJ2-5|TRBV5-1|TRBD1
CASSLEGQGFETQYF
TGCGCCAGCAGCTTGGAGGGACAGGGATTCGAGACCCAGTACTTC
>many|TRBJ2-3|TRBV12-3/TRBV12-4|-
CATGQGYSTDTQYF
TGTGCCACCGGCCAGGGGTATAGCACAGATACGCAGTATTTT
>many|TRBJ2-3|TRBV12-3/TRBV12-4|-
CASSLGGRGDTQYF
TGTGCCAGCAGTTTAGGGGGAAGGGGAGATACGCAGTATTTT
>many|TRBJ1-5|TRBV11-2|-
CASSRGRNNQPQHF
TGTGCCAGCAGCCGGGGACGGAACAATCAGCCCCAGCATTTT
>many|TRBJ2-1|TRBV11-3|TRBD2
CASSSGLAGGPLSNEQFF
TGTGCCAGCAGCTCCGGACTAGCGGGGGGGCCCCTTTCAAATGAGCAGTTCTTC
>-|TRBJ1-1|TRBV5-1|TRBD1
CASSATQSGQGATENTEAFF
TGCGCCAGCAGCGCTACCCAATCCGGACAGGGGGCTACCGAGAACACTGAAGCTTTCTTT
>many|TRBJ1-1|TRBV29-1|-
CSVSDAVNTEAFF
TGCAGCGTAAGTGACGCGGTGAACACTGAAGCTTTCTTT
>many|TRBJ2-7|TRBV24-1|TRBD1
CATSGTGTENYEQYF
TGTGCCACCAGCGGTACCGGGACAGAGAACTACGAGCAGTACTTC
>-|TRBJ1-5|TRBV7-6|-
CASSLFARGPYNQPQHF
TGTGCCAGCAGCTTGTTTGCGCGAGGGCCCTACAATCAGCCCCAGCATTTT
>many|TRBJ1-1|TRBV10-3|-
CAISTYRDSEAFF
TGTGCCATCAGTACCTACAGGGACTCTGAAGCTTTCTTT
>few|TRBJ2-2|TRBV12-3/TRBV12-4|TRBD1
CATTGQSNTGELFF
TGTGCCACTACGGGACAGTCGAACACCGGGGAGCTGTTTTTT